This T cell receptor beta chain appears in the sequencing data of a study of post-analysis software for immune sequencing data. Findings of the study overall: Comparison of patients with controls showed 4 to 6 TRBV segments more frequent in patients, TRBV5-6, TRBV5-1 and TRBV20-1 among them.

The authors incorporated unique molecular identifiers into the TCR beta cDNA libraries. With about 0.9 to 11 million T cells as the source, a few hundred thousand cDNA molecules resulted. TCRdb recomputed calls from the PCR reads with MiXCR, one row per CDR3 protein. The sample records 600,000 to 750,000 distinct CDR3 sequences, 55% to 60% being singletons. Regarding this clonotype: Its specificity is not known.

The CDR3 loop spans 15 amino acids. Between the trimmed V and J ends, which lost 8 bases and 3 bases, there was a span of 20 bases. The chain combines TRBV12-3 or TRBV12-4 with TRBJ2-7, with D perhaps matching TRBD2 (6 bases). The material sequenced was blood. The source is a girl aged 2-10 years with multiple sclerosis. The CDR3 coding sequence is TGTGCCAGCCCCCCCTATTACGGGGGAGGCTACGAGCAGTACTTC. Protein: CASPPYYGGGYEQYF.